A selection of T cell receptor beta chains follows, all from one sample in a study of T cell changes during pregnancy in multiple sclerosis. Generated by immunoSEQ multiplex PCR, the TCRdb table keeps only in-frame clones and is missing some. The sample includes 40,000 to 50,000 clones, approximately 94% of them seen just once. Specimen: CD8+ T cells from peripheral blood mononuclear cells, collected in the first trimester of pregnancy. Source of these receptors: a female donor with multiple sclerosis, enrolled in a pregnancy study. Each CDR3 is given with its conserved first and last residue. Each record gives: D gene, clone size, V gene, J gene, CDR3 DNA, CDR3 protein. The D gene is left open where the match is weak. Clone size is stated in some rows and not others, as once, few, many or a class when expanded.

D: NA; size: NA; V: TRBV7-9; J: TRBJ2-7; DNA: TGTGCCAGCAGCTTAGACGGGAGTAGCACCTACGAGCAGTACTTC; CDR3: CASSLDGSSTYEQYF
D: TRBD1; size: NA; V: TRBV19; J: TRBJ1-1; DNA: TGTGCCAGTAGTATAGAAACAGGGGGCACTGAAGCTTTCTTT; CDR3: CASSIETGGTEAFF
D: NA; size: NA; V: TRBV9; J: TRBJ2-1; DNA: TGTGCCAGCAGCGAACCCAGGACAATCGATGAGCAGTTCTTC; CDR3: CASSEPRTIDEQFF
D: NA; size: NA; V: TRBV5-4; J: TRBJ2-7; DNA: TGTGCCAGCAGCTTGGCCCAGGGCGGAGTCTACGAGCAGTACTTC; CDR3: CASSLAQGGVYEQYF
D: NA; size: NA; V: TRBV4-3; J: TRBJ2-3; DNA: TGCGCCAGCAGCCAAGATCTGGGGGGGGGCAGGTATTTT; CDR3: CASSQDLGGGRYF
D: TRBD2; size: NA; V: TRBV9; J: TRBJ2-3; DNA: TGTGCCAGCAGCTCCTGGACTAGCGGGAGCACAGATACGCAGTATTTT; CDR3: CASSSWTSGSTDTQYF
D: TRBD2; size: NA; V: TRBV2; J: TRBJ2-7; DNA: TGTGCCAGCGGGGGGGGGAGACTCTACGAGCAGTACTTC; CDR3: CASGGGRLYEQYF
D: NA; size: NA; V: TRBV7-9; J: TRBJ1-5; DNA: TGTGCCAGCAGCTGGGGCGAGGGCAATCAGCCCCAGCATTTT; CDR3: CASSWGEGNQPQHF
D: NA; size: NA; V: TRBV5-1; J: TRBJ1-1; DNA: TGCGCCAGCAGCCTATCTACCAGGGTCGGGGGCACTGAAGCTTTCTTT; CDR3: CASSLSTRVGGTEAFF
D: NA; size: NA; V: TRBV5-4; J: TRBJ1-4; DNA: TGTGCCAGCAGCTTGTATAAAGAAAAACTGTTTTTT; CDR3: CASSLYKEKLFF
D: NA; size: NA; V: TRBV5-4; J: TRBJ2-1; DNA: TGTGCCAGCAGCTTGGATACCGGGGGTTACAATGAGCAGTTCTTC; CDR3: CASSLDTGGYNEQFF
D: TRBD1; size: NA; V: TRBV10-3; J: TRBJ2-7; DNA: TGTGCCATGGGACAGGGGGAATACTACGAGCAGTACTTC; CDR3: CAMGQGEYYEQYF
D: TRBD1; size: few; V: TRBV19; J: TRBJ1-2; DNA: TGTGCCAGTATCGACAGGGATCATGGCTACACCTTC; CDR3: CASIDRDHGYTF
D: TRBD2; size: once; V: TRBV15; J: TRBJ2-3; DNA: TGTGCCACCAGCAGTGGGCTAGCGGGAGGGAAGGGTACGCAGTATTTT; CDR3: CATSSGLAGGKGTQYF
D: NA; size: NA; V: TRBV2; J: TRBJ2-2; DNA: TGTGCCAGCAGGTCAGGGGTCACCGGGGAGCTGTTTTTT; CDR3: CASRSGVTGELFF
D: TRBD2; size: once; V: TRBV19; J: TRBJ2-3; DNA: TGTGCCACCCGAGGGACTAGCGGGAGTGTTTTGCCAGATACGCAGTATTTT; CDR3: CATRGTSGSVLPDTQYF
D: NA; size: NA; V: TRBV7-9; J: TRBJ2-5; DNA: TGTGCCAGCAGCTCCCCGGCGGAAGAGACCCAGTACTTC; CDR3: CASSSPAEETQYF
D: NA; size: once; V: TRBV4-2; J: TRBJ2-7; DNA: TGTGCCAGCAGTCAAGAGATTGGCGGCTACTCCTACGAGCAGTACTTC; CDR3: CASSQEIGGYSYEQYF
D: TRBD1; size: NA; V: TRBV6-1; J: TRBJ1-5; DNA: TGTGCCGGAAGGACAGGGATAGGTCAGCCCCAGCATTTT; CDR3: CAGRTGIGQPQHF
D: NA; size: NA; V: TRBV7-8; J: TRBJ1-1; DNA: TGTGCCAGCAGCTTATTAGGGGGAAGCATGAACACTGAAGCTTTCTTT; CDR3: CASSLLGGSMNTEAFF
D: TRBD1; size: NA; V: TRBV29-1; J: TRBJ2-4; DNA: TGCAGCGTTGAAGAAGGGACAGGGGCACGTCAGTACTTC; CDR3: CSVEEGTGARQYF
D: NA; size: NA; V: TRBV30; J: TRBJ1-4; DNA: TGTGCCTGGAGTGGGTCATGGGGCACTGAAAAACTGTTTTTT; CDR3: CAWSGSWGTEKLFF
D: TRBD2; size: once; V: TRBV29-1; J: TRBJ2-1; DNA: TGCAGCGTCGAGGGGACTAGCGGGACCTACAATGAGCAGTTCTTC; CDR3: CSVEGTSGTYNEQFF
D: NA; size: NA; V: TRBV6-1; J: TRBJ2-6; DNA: TGTGCCAGCAGTCTCCCAGGCTCTGGGGCCAACGTCCTGACTTTC; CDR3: CASSLPGSGANVLTF
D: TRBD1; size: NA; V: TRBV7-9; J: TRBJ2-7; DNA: TGTGCCACCGGAAGGGGGCCGAGCTCCTACGAGCAGTACTTC; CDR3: CATGRGPSSYEQYF
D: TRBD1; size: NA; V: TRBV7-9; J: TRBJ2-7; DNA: TGTGCCAGCAGCTTAGCACAGGGGGCTTCGTCCGAGCAGTACTTC; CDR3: CASSLAQGASSEQYF
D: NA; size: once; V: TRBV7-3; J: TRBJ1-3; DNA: TGTGCCAGCAGCTTAAATCCCGGACTCCCCCCTGGAAACACCATATATTTT; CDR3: CASSLNPGLPPGNTIYF
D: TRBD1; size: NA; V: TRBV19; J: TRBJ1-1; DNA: TGTGCCAGTAGTCCCGGGACAGGGGCACCGCTAAGAGGGTGGGACACTGAAGCTTTCTTT; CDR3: CASSPGTGAPLRGWDTEAFF
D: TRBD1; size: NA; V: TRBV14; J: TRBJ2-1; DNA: TGTGCCAGCAGTCAGACAGGGATATACAATGAGCAGTTCTTC; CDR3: CASSQTGIYNEQFF
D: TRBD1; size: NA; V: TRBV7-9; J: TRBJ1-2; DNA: TGTGCCAGCAGCTTAAGTAGGGGGCGTTTTTGGTATGGCTACACCTTC; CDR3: CASSLSRGRFWYGYTF
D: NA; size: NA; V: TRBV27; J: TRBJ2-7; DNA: TGTGCCAGCAGTTCACTCTACGAGCAGTACTTC; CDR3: CASSSLYEQYF
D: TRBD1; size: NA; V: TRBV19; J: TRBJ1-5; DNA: TGTGCCAGTACAGGGACAGGGGGGTCTCAGCCCCAGCATTTT; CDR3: CASTGTGGSQPQHF
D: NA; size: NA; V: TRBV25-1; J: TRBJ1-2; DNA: TGTGCCAGCAGTGAGGGGCCCGGCTATGGCTACACCTTC; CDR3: CASSEGPGYGYTF
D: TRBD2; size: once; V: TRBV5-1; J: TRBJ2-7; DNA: TGCGCCAGCAGCTTGACTAGCGGGACCTTTGCCCCCTCTTACGAGCAGTACTTC; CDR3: CASSLTSGTFAPSYEQYF
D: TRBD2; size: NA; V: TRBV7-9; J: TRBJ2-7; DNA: TGTGCCAGCAGGACTAGCGGGGGGTACGAGCAGTACTTC; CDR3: CASRTSGGYEQYF
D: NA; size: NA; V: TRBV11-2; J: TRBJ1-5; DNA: TGTGCCAGCAGCCGTATTAGCAATCAGCCCCAGCATTTT; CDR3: CASSRISNQPQHF
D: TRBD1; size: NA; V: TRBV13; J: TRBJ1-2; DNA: TGTGCCAGCAGCGGGGGACAGTACAACTATGGCTACACCTTC; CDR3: CASSGGQYNYGYTF
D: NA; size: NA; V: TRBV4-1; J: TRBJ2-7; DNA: TGCGCCAGCAGCCAAGAAGGGCAGGGGACCTACGAGCAGTACTTC; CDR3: CASSQEGQGTYEQYF
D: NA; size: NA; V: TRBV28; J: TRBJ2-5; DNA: TGTGCCAGCAGTCTCCAAGAGACCCAGTACTTC; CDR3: CASSLQETQYF
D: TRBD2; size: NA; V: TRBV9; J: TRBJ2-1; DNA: TGTGCCAGCAGCGAACTAGCGGGGGGCTCCTACAATGAGCAGTTCTTC; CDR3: CASSELAGGSYNEQFF
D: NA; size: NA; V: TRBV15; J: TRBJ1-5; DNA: TGTGCCACCAGTGGGGGGACCCAGAATCAGCCCCAGCATTTT; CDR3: CATSGGTQNQPQHF
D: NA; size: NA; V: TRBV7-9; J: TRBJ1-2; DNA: TGTGCCAGCAGCCTCGGGGGCTACACCTTC; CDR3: CASSLGGYTF
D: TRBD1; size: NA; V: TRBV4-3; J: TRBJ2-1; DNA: TGCGCCAGCAGCCGGGGGACAGGTCTCAATAATGAGCAGTTCTTC; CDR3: CASSRGTGLNNEQFF
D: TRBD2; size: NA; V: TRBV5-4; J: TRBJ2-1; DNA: TGTGCCAGCCAAAGACTAGCGGAAAAGGGGCAGTTCTTC; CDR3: CASQRLAEKGQFF
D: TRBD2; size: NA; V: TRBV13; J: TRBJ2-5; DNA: TGTGCCAGCAGCTTAGGCGGGGGGGTGGGGGAGACCCAGTACTTC; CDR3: CASSLGGGVGETQYF
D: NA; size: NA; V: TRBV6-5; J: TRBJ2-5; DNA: TGTGCCAGCAGTTACACACAGGCAACTAAAGAGACCCAGTACTTC; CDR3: CASSYTQATKETQYF
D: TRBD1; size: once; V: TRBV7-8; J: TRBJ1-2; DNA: TGTGCCAGCAGCACCCGGGGACAGGGAGATGGCTACACCTTC; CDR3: CASSTRGQGDGYTF
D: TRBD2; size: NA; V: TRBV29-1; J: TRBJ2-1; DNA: TGCAGCGTTCCGACTAGCGGGAGGGTGAGTGAGCAGTTCTTC; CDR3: CSVPTSGRVSEQFF
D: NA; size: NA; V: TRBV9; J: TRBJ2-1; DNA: TGTGCCAGCAGCTCCGGGACTTCTAACAATGAGCAGTTCTTC; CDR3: CASSSGTSNNEQFF
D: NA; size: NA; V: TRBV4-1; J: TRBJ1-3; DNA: TGCGCCAGCAGCCAAGATTCGGGCTCTGGAAACACCATATATTTT; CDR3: CASSQDSGSGNTIYF
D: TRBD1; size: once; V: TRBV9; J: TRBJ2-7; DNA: TGTGCCAGCAGCGATCGACAGGGTACCGACGAGCAGTACTTC; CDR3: CASSDRQGTDEQYF
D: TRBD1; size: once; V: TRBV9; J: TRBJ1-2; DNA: TGTGCCAGCAGCTTAGGGCGAGACAGGGTAGTTACCTTC; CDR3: CASSLGRDRVVTF
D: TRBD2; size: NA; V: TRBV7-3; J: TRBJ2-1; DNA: TGTGCCAGCAGCCGAGCGGGAGGGCCTGACAATGAGCAGTTCTTC; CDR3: CASSRAGGPDNEQFF
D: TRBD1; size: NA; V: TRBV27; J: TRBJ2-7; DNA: TGTGCCAGCAGTTCCTTACGGACAGGGTCCTACGAGCAGTACTTC; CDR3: CASSSLRTGSYEQYF
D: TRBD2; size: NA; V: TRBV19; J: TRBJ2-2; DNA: TGTGCCAGTAGTATAGACGGCCCGAATAGCGGGAGCGGGGAGCTGTTTTTT; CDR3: CASSIDGPNSGSGELFF
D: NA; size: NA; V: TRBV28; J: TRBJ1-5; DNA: TGTGCCAGCAGTTTATCGGCAGGGAATCAGCCCCAGCATTTT; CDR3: CASSLSAGNQPQHF